Listed below are T cell receptor beta chains from one sample, sequenced in a study of Ad26.COV2.S vaccination and SARS-CoV-2 variants. Data came from immunoSEQ multiplex PCR; TCRdb stores just in-frame clones and leaves some out. The profile shows hundreds of thousands of clones, approximately 90% of them singletons. The sample in question was peripheral blood, obtained in a trial of Ad26.COV2.S vaccine versus placebo. Receptors originate from a person aged 18-65 years who received the Ad26.COV2.S COVID-19 vaccine or a placebo. Both conserved end residues are part of each CDR3. A D gene is named only where the DNA matches it firmly. Clone size appears in some rows only: once, few, many, or a class for an expanded clone.

.,TRBJ2-7,.,TRBV5-1,TGCGCCAGCAGCGGAGAGGGACCGAAGAGGAGCTCCTACGAGCAGTACTTC,CASSGEGPKRSSYEQYF
.,TRBJ2-7,.,TRBV11-2,TGTGCCAGCAGCCCTGGACGGACCTCCTACGAGCAGTACTTC,CASSPGRTSYEQYF
.,TRBJ2-3,once,TRBV19,TGTGCCAGTACTAGAACAAGCACAGATACGCAGTATTTT,CASTRTSTDTQYF
.,TRBJ1-5,.,TRBV7-2,TGTGCCAGCAGCCTTACCAGGGGATTGGGCCAGCCCCAGCATTTT,CASSLTRGLGQPQHF
TRBD2,TRBJ2-7,few,TRBV7-2,TGTGCCAGCAGCTTAGGAGAGGCGGGGGTCCCCGAGCAGTACTTC,CASSLGEAGVPEQYF
.,TRBJ2-5,once,TRBV29-1,TGCAGCGTTGTGGGTAGCGGCGAAGAGACCCAGTACTTC,CSVVGSGEETQYF
.,TRBJ1-1,.,TRBV7-9,TGTGCCAGCAGCTTAGGCGGAAGGACTGAAGCTTTCTTT,CASSLGGRTEAFF
TRBD1,TRBJ2-7,.,TRBV9,TGTGCCAGCAGCGCTAGGGGGACAGGAGCGTACGAGCAGTACTTC,CASSARGTGAYEQYF
.,TRBJ2-3,once,TRBV6-5,TGTGCCAGCATCTCGGGGGACCTCACAGATACGCAGTATTTT,CASISGDLTDTQYF
.,TRBJ2-7,.,TRBV10-3,TGTGCCATCAGTGAAGGCTCCTACGAGCAGTACTTC,CAISEGSYEQYF
.,TRBJ1-1,.,TRBV15,TGTGCCACCAGCAGAATCAGGAACCCGAACACTGAAGCTTTCTTT,CATSRIRNPNTEAFF
.,TRBJ2-7,.,TRBV28,TGTGCCAGCAGTTTGCAGGAGGAGAACGAGCAGTACTTC,CASSLQEENEQYF
.,TRBJ2-2,.,TRBV4-1,TGCGCCAGCAGCCAAGCCAGGGGCGGGAGCGGGGAGCTGTTTTTT,CASSQARGGSGELFF
.,TRBJ2-5,.,TRBV25-1,TGTGCCAGTACTCCCTACCGTGGGGAGACCCAGTACTTC,CASTPYRGETQYF
TRBD1,TRBJ1-3,.,TRBV12-3/TRBV12-4,TGTGCCAGCGACAGGGGGCAAGGAAACACCATATATTTT,CASDRGQGNTIYF
TRBD1,TRBJ1-5,.,TRBV28,TGTGCCAGCAGTCGGACAGGCCGTCAGCCCCAGCATTTT,CASSRTGRQPQHF
.,TRBJ1-1,few,TRBV4-1,TGCGCCAGCAGCCAAGTGGGACCCCTGAACACTGAAGCTTTCTTT,CASSQVGPLNTEAFF
.,TRBJ1-1,few,TRBV5-1,TGCGCCAGCAGCTTGGCCGCAGGGAACACTGAAGCTTTCTTT,CASSLAAGNTEAFF
.,TRBJ1-1,.,TRBV11-1,TGTGCCAGCAGTTTCACGAGGGATGGTGAAGCTTTCTTT,CASSFTRDGEAFF
.,TRBJ1-2,.,TRBV19,TGTGCCAGTGGCTCGCAGGCGAACTATGGCTACACCTTC,CASGSQANYGYTF
.,TRBJ1-4,.,TRBV5-6,TGTGCCAGCAGCTTGTTTACAGGTCCACTGTTTTTT,CASSLFTGPLFF
.,TRBJ2-7,.,TRBV28,TGTGCCAGCAGTTTGGAACAGTACTACGAGCAGTACTTC,CASSLEQYYEQYF
TRBD1,TRBJ1-1,.,TRBV19,TGTGCCACGGCTCGGACAGGGGGAAACACTGAAGCTTTCTTT,CATARTGGNTEAFF
TRBD2,TRBJ2-7,.,TRBV29-1,TGCAGCGTGCGGCTAGCGGGAGACGAGCAGTACTTC,CSVRLAGDEQYF
TRBD2,TRBJ2-3,.,TRBV14,TGTGCCAGCAGCCAAGATTTGGTGACTAGCGTGACAGATACGCAGTATTTT,CASSQDLVTSVTDTQYF
TRBD1,TRBJ1-6,.,TRBV30,TGTGCCTGGAGTTCGGACAGGGGGTCACCCCTCCACTTT,CAWSSDRGSPLHF
.,TRBJ2-1,.,TRBV7-3,TGTGCCAGCAGCCAAGGACACCCGAATGAGCAGTTCTTC,CASSQGHPNEQFF
TRBD1,TRBJ2-7,.,TRBV5-6,TGTGCCAGCAGCTACGACAGGGGGTACGAGCAGTACTTC,CASSYDRGYEQYF
.,TRBJ1-5,.,TRBV10-2,TGCGCCAGCAGTGAGTCGATTTATCAGCCCCAGCATTTT,CASSESIYQPQHF
.,TRBJ1-5,.,TRBV2,TGTGCCAGCAGTGAAGTGGATAGCAATCAGCCCCAGCATTTT,CASSEVDSNQPQHF
.,TRBJ1-1,.,TRBV27,TGTGCCAGCAGGGTAGGGGTGGACACTGAAGCTTTCTTT,CASRVGVDTEAFF
TRBD1,TRBJ1-6,.,TRBV9,TGTGCCAGCAGCTTTCGGCCGGGACAGGGGGCTAATAATTCACCCCTCCACTTT,CASSFRPGQGANNSPLHF
.,TRBJ1-4,.,TRBV5-1,TGCGCCAGCAGCAAGGACGTACGGGCGGTGCCTGAAAAACTGTTTTTT,CASSKDVRAVPEKLFF
TRBD2,TRBJ2-1,.,TRBV19,TGTGCCAGTAGTATGGGACTAGCGGGCGCCGCGGATGGTTCCAATGAGCAGTTCTTC,CASSMGLAGAADGSNEQFF
.,TRBJ1-4,.,TRBV7-9,TGTGCCAGCAGCTTAGGGGAGGAACTGTTTTTT,CASSLGEELFF
.,TRBJ1-6,.,TRBV19,TGTGCCAGTAGTCCGAGACAGACGGCGGGGAATTCACCCCTCCACTTT,CASSPRQTAGNSPLHF
.,TRBJ1-5,once,TRBV7-9,TGTGCCAGCAGCTTAGAAGGGGCGCAGCCCCAGCATTTT,CASSLEGAQPQHF
.,TRBJ1-5,.,TRBV12-3/TRBV12-4,TGTGCCAGCAGTTCCGATAATCAGCCCCAGCATTTT,CASSSDNQPQHF
.,TRBJ2-1,.,TRBV24-1,TGTGCCACCAGTGATTCTCCGCCAAGTGAGCAGTTCTTC,CATSDSPPSEQFF
.,TRBJ2-3,.,TRBV3-1/TRBV3-2,TGTGCCAGCAGCCAAGGGGGTACAGATACGCAGTATTTT,CASSQGGTDTQYF
.,TRBJ1-1,.,TRBV7-8,TGTGCCAGCAGCCGAGGTAACCGGTTCATGAACACTGAAGCTTTCTTT,CASSRGNRFMNTEAFF
.,TRBJ2-7,.,TRBV5-1,TGCGCCAGCAGCTTGGGGGGCGGGTACGAGCAGTACTTC,CASSLGGGYEQYF
.,TRBJ1-3,.,TRBV15,TGTGCCACCAGCAGAGAGAGGAACTCTGGAAACACCATATATTTT,CATSRERNSGNTIYF
.,TRBJ2-7,once,TRBV2,TGTGCCAGCAGAACACTAGGCTCCTACGAGCAGTACTTC,CASRTLGSYEQYF
.,TRBJ2-5,.,TRBV7-9,TGTGCCAGCAGCTTAACGGGGGGCGCGTCAGAGACCCAGTACTTC,CASSLTGGASETQYF
.,TRBJ1-2,.,TRBV15,TGTGCCACCAGCAGAGCACAGAGGGGAGCTGGTGGCTACACCTTC,CATSRAQRGAGGYTF
.,TRBJ2-3,.,TRBV5-1,TGCGCCAGCAGCTTCACAGGGCCTAGCACAGATACGCAGTATTTT,CASSFTGPSTDTQYF
.,TRBJ1-1,.,TRBV18,TGTGCCAGCTCACCTAACACTGAAGCTTTCTTT,CASSPNTEAFF